The subject of this entry is one TCR beta chain. CDR3 length: 11 amino acids. Germline V gene sequence: CDR1 GTSNPN, CDR2 SVGIG (reference sequence). V lost 3 bases to trimming and J lost 11 bases, with 11 bases between them. Authors' processing steps: Amplification of reference gene primers provided the estimated nucleated cell counts. Sequencing used immunoSEQ multiplex PCR; TCRdb keeps in-frame clones, though not all of them. That table is the source of V, J and clone size, and D and trimming were worked out from the DNA. The table includes 140,000 to 150,000 clones, around 85% detected once. The data were obtained in a study of blood T cell repertoires in COVID-19. Study background: Whether acute or convalescent, the COVID-19 samples came from the United States, Italy and Spain. Sources were T cells, B-cell-depleted T cells, or PBMCs; the material itself was cDNA or gDNA.

This TCR came from a woman aged 40 to 50 with active or convalescent COVID-19. J is TRBJ1-3 and V is TRBV30, with a tentative D call TRBD1 (5 bases). The source material was peripheral blood. The CDR3 DNA sequence: TGTGCCTGGAGCTTAGGGGCCGCCATATATTTT. It is translated as CAWSLGAAIYF.